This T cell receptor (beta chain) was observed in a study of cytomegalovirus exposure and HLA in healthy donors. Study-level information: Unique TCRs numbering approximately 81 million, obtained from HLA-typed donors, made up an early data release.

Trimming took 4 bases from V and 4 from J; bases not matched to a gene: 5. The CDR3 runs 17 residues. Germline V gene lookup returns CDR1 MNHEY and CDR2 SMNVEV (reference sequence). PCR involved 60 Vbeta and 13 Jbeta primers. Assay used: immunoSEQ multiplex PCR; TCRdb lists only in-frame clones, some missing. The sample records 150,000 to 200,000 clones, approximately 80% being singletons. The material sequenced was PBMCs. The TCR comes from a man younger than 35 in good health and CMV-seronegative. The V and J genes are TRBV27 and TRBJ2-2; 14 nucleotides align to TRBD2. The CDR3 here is CASSSGTSGGGTGELFF. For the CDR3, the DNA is TGTGCCAGCAGTTCCGGGACTAGCGGGGGTGGCACCGGGGAGCTGTTTTTT.